Below are 32 T cell receptor beta chains sequenced from a single sample in a study of T cells in Graves' hyperthyroidism and ophthalmopathy. Amplification yielded TCR beta CDR3 regions, with RNA transcripts as the source. First-round RT-PCR of the TCR CDR3 relied on the HTBI primer set. TCRdb redid the calling of the multiplex PCR reads with MiXCR, one entry per CDR3 protein. The sample records roughly 840,000 distinct CDR3 sequences, around 39% being singletons. The sequencing sample was made of blood. These receptors all stem from a man younger than 35 with Graves' hyperthyroidism.

On this clonotype: It is likely a read error, because the conserved phenylalanine at the end of the CDR3 is missing. This chain joins TRBV9 and TRBJ1-1; 7 bases map to TRBD1. The junction had 4 bases not matched to a gene; V was cut back by 0 bases and J by 2 bases. Germline CDR1 is SGDLS and CDR2 is YYNGEE. CDR3 length: 15 residues. The CDR3 nucleotides read TGTGCCAGCAGCGTAGTGGGACAGATAAACACTGAAGCTTTCCTT. Translated: CASSVVGQINTEAFL.

The genes are TRBV10-3 and TRBJ2-2, with D unresolved. CDR1 and CDR2 (germline): ENHRY, SYGVKD. The CDR3 is 17 amino acids. V shed 0 bases and J shed 0 bases, with 11 bases lying between them. The CDR3 loop reads CAISESTDRPNTGELFF. CDR3 DNA sequence: TGTGCCATCAGTGAGTCGACCGACCGGCCGAACACCGGGGAGCTGTTTTTT.

The rearrangement uses TRBV7-2 and TRBJ2-2; 7 bases line up with TRBD2. This CDR3 contains 17 residues. Trimming at V came to 5 bases and at J to 6 bases, leaving 15 bases not matched to a gene. Germline-derived CDR1 and CDR2 are SGHTA and FQGNSA. The CDR3 spells CASSAWGSGGSPGELFF. The CDR3 DNA reads TGTGCCAGCAGCGCCTGGGGGTCGGGCGGGAGCCCCGGGGAGCTGTTTTTT.

The sample holds many counts of this clonotype. The rearrangement joins TRBV29-1 to TRBJ2-7, with D tentatively TRBD2 (6 bases). The CDR3 extends over 14 amino acids. Germline V gene sequence: CDR1 SQVTM, CDR2 ANQGSEA. Trimming left V 4 bases short and J 0 bases short, with 13 bases between. The CDR3 DNA is TGCAGCGTTGCAGGGTTCGGGGGCTCCTACGAGCAGTACTTC. It translates to CSVAGFGGSYEQYF.

This clonotype was recorded a few times. This chain connects TRBV4-2 to TRBJ2-7, with D possibly being TRBD1 (6 bases). CDR1 and CDR2 from the germline V gene are LGHNA and YNFKEQ. The CDR3 loop spans 16 amino acids. V gave up 0 bases and J gave up 1 base, with 13 bases separating them. The CDR3 nucleotides are TGTGCCAGCAGCCAAGAGGCGACAGGCCCTTCCTACGAGCAGTACTTC. Amino acids: CASSQEATGPSYEQYF.

Concerning this clonotype itself: A junction boundary mismatches the germline segment, possibly from a read error. This rearrangement joins TRBV5-1 to TRBJ2-7, with TRBD1 matching 9 bases. Germline loops: CDR1 SGHRS, CDR2 YFSETQ. The CDR3 totals 13 residues. In DNA, the CDR3 is TGTGCCAGCTCCGGGACAGGGTCCCCCGAGCAGTACTTC. Translated, it gives CASSGTGSPEQYF.

At least ten counts were recorded for this clonotype. V and J are TRBV29-1 and TRBJ1-3, with D uncertain. CDR1 is SQVTM and CDR2 is ANQGSEA in the germline V gene. This CDR3 contains 14 residues. Trimming pared 7 bases from V and 0 bases from J, leaving 13 bases between. DNA of the CDR3: TGCAGCGCCGTCCCAACTAGCTCTGGAAACACCATATATTTT. This encodes CSAVPTSSGNTIYF.

In this sample, this clonotype turned up a few times. This sequence joins TRBV4-3 and TRBJ2-5; 10 bases are a match to TRBD2. Germline V lookup: CDR1 LGHNA, CDR2 YSLEER. Trimming at V came to 3 bases and at J to 5 bases, leaving 15 bases not matched to a gene. The CDR3 loop spans 18 amino acids. The CDR3 DNA is TGCGCCAGCAGCCACAAGATAGGAGCTAGCGGGAGTAGGGAGACCCAGTACTTC. Amino acids: CASSHKIGASGSRETQYF.

This clonotype has a count of ten or more. The genes are TRBV6-5 and TRBJ2-7; 8 nucleotides match TRBD1. This CDR3 has 15 amino acids. CDR1 and CDR2 from the germline V gene are MNHEY and SVGAGI. V gave up 6 bases and J gave up 0 bases; unmatched junction bases: 7. The CDR3 protein is CASRDTGGSSYEQYF. CDR3 bases: TGTGCCAGCAGGGATACAGGGGGATCCTCCTACGAGCAGTACTTC.

Only one count was recorded for this clonotype. The V and J genes are TRBV9 and TRBJ1-2; unclear D gene. The germline V and J ends were trimmed by 3 bases and 5 bases, with 8 bases remaining between them. The CDR3 covers 12 residues. CDR1 SGDLS and CDR2 YYNGEE come from the germline V gene. The CDR3 protein is CASSALIYGYTF. CDR3 nucleotide sequence: TGTGCCAGCAGCGCCCTGATTTATGGCTACACCTTC.

This clonotype was observed a handful of times. The chain uses TRBV9 and TRBJ1-5; D is possibly TRBD1 (6 bases). Germline V gene sequence: CDR1 SGDLS, CDR2 YYNGEE. Trimming removed 7 bases from V and 0 bases from J, with 14 bases in between. The CDR3 sequence is 15 residues long. For the CDR3, the DNA is TGTGCCAGCTCCGGGGGCGGCAATAGCAATCAGCCCCAGCATTTT. It yields the protein CASSGGGNSNQPQHF.

Regarding this clonotype: Possible read error: a much larger clone is one base away. V usage is TRBV2 and J usage is TRBJ1-5; TRBD1 might be the D (5 bases). The CDR3 has 14 residues. CDR1 SNHLY and CDR2 FYNNEI come from the germline V gene. Trimming shortened V by 6 bases and J by 5 bases, and 14 bases separated the two germline ends. CDR3 in DNA: TGTGCCAGCAGGGACCCCTTAGGGGATCAGCCCCAGCATTTT. Translation: CASRDPLGDQPQHF.

The rearrangement links TRBV7-2 to TRBJ2-5; weak D call: TRBD2 (5 bases). CDR3 length: 16 amino acids. CDR1 SGHTA and CDR2 FQGNSA come from the germline V gene. Trimming took 5 bases from V and 5 from J, leaving 21 bases between them. This chain's CDR3 is CASSSRLMSPGETQYF. DNA of the CDR3: TGTGCCAGCAGCAGCCGACTGATGAGTCCGGGGGAGACCCAGTACTTC.

V is TRBV10-3 and J is TRBJ2-7, with 9 positions matching TRBD2. From germline, CDR1 is ENHRY and CDR2 SYGVKD. The CDR3 is made up of 15 amino acids. The trim removed 6 bases at V and 3 bases at J, leaving 9 bases unmatched. CDR3 protein: CAIRGGLAGDYEQYF. CDR3 sequence (DNA): TGTGCCATCAGGGGGGGACTAGCTGGGGACTACGAGCAGTACTTC.

The J gene is TRBJ2-5, the V gene TRBV10-3; 8 nucleotides align to TRBD1. This CDR3 spans 14 amino acids. After removal of 4 bases from V and 9 bases from J, the junction contained 10 bases not matched to a gene. Germline V gene lookup returns CDR1 ENHRY and CDR2 SYGVKD. The CDR3 is CAISATGEVQPQYF. DNA for the CDR3: TGTGCCATCAGTGCGACAGGGGAAGTACAGCCCCAGTACTTC.

This chain links TRBV9 with TRBJ1-1; 7 nucleotides line up with TRBD1. CDR1 is SGDLS and CDR2 is YYNGEE in the germline V gene. The CDR3 length is 15 residues. V lost 4 bases, J lost 6 bases, and 12 bases stayed unmatched. The CDR3 bases are TGTGCCAGCAGCCCCAGGGACAGCCTGGGACCTGAAGCTTTCTTT. Amino acid sequence: CASSPRDSLGPEAFF. Complete variable domain (other parts from reference TRBV9 and TRBJ1-1): DSGVTQTPKHLITATGQRVTLRCSPRSGDLSVYWYQQSLDQGLQFLIQYYNGEERAKGNILERFSAQQFPDLHSELNLSSLELGDSALYFCASSPRDSLGPEAFFGQGTRLTVV.

This clonotype was detected only a few times. J is TRBJ2-7 and V is TRBV11-2; tentatively, D is TRBD1 or TRBD2 (7 bases each). Trimming pared 5 bases from V and 4 bases from J, leaving 12 bases between. CDR1 and CDR2 from the germline V gene are SGHAT and FQNNGV. CDR3 size: 13 residues. The CDR3 DNA reads TGTGCCAGCAGCGACCAGGGGGGGTACGAGCAGTACTTC. It specifies CASSDQGGYEQYF.

Ten or more counts support this clonotype. This chain links TRBV6-5 with TRBJ1-2; a possible D gene is TRBD1 (5 bases). Germline V gene sequence: CDR1 MNHEY, CDR2 SVGAGI. The CDR3 contains 12 residues. V lost 4 bases and J lost 8, with 11 bases in between. For the CDR3, the DNA is TGTGCCAGCAGTTCTGGGGGACGGGGCTACACCTTC. Its protein product is CASSSGGRGYTF.

In the case of this clonotype: Without the conserved terminal phenylalanine or tryptophan, this CDR3 likely stems from a read error. The DNA is omitted, as the CDR3 cannot be located on it reliably, and the CDR3 follows TCRdb's listing. The chain couples TRBV9 to TRBJ1-6. Germline assignment: CDR1 SGDLS and CDR2 YYNGEE. The CDR3 contains 8 residues when both ends are counted. The CDR3 is CASSDRLA.

This sequence joins TRBV7-2 and TRBJ1-5; D is unclear. V lost 5 bases, J lost 6 bases, and 11 bases lay in between. Germline V lookup: CDR1 SGHTA, CDR2 FQGNSA. The CDR3 runs 13 residues. The CDR3 spells CASSPGPSQPQHF. CDR3 sequence (DNA): TGTGCCAGCAGCCCGGGCCCCAGTCAGCCCCAGCATTTT.

This clonotype was seen ten or more times. J is TRBJ1-2 and V is TRBV29-1, with D hard to call. The V gene's germline CDR1 is SQVTM and CDR2 ANQGSEA. The CDR3 is 12 residues long. With 7 bases removed from V and 3 bases from J, the gap between germline ends came to 12 bases. The CDR3 DNA reads TGCAGCGCTCCTGCGGAGGACTATGGCTACACCTTC. Protein product: CSAPAEDYGYTF. Full variable domain (remainder filled in from reference TRBV29-1 and TRBJ1-2): SAVISQKPSRDICQRGTSLTIQCQVDSQVTMMFWYRQQPGQSLTLIATANQGSEATYESGFVIDKFPISRPNLTFSTLTVSNMSPEDSSIYLCSAPAEDYGYTFGSGTRLTVV.

With regard to this clonotype: A much larger clone is a single base away; this may be a read error. The chain employs TRBV2 and TRBJ2-5, with TRBD2 matching over 10 bases. The CDR3 loop spans 16 amino acids. Germline V CDR1 and CDR2: SNHLY, FYNNEI. V lost 4 bases and J lost 2; bases outside the gene matches: 7. Here the CDR3 DNA reads TGTGCCAGCAGTGGCCCTAGCGGGGGACCACAAGAGACCCAGTACTTC. Residues: CASSGPSGGPQETQYF.

This clonotype was recorded a few times. The gene calls are TRBV12-3 or TRBV12-4 and TRBJ1-6, with D unresolved. The V gene lost 6 bases and the J gene lost 6 bases, with 15 bases spanning the gap. The CDR3 consists of 15 residues. The CDR3 region is CASSRRETFNSPLHF. The CDR3 DNA follows: TGTGCCAGCAGCAGAAGGGAGACCTTTAATTCACCCCTCCACTTT.

This clonotype turned up a few times. This chain connects TRBV7-2 to TRBJ1-5, with TRBD1 as a possible D gene (5 bases). CDR3 length: 15 amino acids. CDR1 and CDR2 from the germline V gene are SGHTA and FQGNSA. The V and J ends lost 3 bases and 2 bases respectively, with 11 bases between them. CDR3 region: CASSFRGHGNQPQHF. The DNA for the CDR3 is TGTGCCAGCAGCTTTAGGGGCCACGGCAATCAGCCCCAGCATTTT.

This clonotype was counted many times. The chain carries TRBV7-8 and TRBJ1-4; D uncertain. The V and J ends lost 3 bases and 8 bases respectively, with 13 bases between them. The V gene's germline CDR1 is SGHVS and CDR2 FQNEAQ. CDR3 length: 14 amino acids. CDR3 amino acids: CASSFIGLGEKLFF. For the CDR3, the DNA is TGTGCCAGCAGCTTCATTGGACTGGGCGAAAAACTGTTTTTT.

V gene TRBV9 combines with J gene TRBJ2-7; D is unresolved. The CDR3 is made up of 14 amino acids. Trimming took off 5 bases at V and 0 bases at J, with 12 bases between the two ends. Germline V gene sequence: CDR1 SGDLS, CDR2 YYNGEE. The CDR3 sequence is CASRFQRISYEQYF. The CDR3 DNA reads TGTGCCAGCAGGTTTCAGCGTATCTCCTACGAGCAGTACTTC.

Details on this clonotype: A much larger clone lies one base from this, so it may be a read error. The chain joins TRBV20-1 to TRBJ1-2; D not resolved. This CDR3 contains 15 residues. The germline gives CDR1 DFQATT, CDR2 SNEGSKA (reference sequence). Deletions cut 7 bases from V and 2 bases from J, with 20 bases between. CDR3 DNA: TGCAGTGTCCCGCCGGGTAGGGCATCCAACTATGGCTACACCTTC. Encoded protein: CSVPPGRASNYGYTF.

This clonotype appeared a few times. The chain combines TRBV20-1 with TRBJ2-7; 8 bases map to TRBD2. Germline loops: CDR1 DFQATT, CDR2 SNEGSKA (reference sequence). Trimming at V came to 8 bases and at J to 2 bases, leaving 14 bases not matched to a gene. This CDR3 comprises 15 residues. The CDR3 coding sequence is TGCAGTCCCGCCTACCTTGACGGGAGGGCCTACGAGCAGTACTTC. Translation: CSPAYLDGRAYEQYF.

This clonotype was found a few times. The chain couples TRBV12-3 or TRBV12-4 to TRBJ1-5, with D tentatively TRBD1 (6 bases). The CDR3 sequence is 15 residues long. The V and J ends lost 6 bases and 0 bases respectively, with 12 bases between them. CDR3 residues: CASSNTGYSNQPQHF. The DNA for the CDR3 is TGTGCCAGCAGCAATACAGGGTATAGCAATCAGCCCCAGCATTTT.

This clonotype has ten or more counts. The chain links TRBV7-2 to TRBJ1-5, with no clear D. V was cut by 1 base and J by 4 bases, with 8 bases left in between. This CDR3 contains 14 residues. CDR1 and CDR2 from the germline V gene are SGHTA and FQGNSA. The CDR3 protein is CASSLDLANQPQHF. The CDR3 nucleotides read TGTGCCAGCAGCTTAGATCTGGCGAATCAGCCCCAGCATTTT. The full variable domain, its missing parts supplied by reference TRBV7-2 and TRBJ1-5, is GAGVSQSPSNKVTEKGKDVELRCDPISGHTALYWYRQSLGQGLEFLIYFQGNSAPDKSGLPSDRFSAERTGGSVSTLTIQRTQQEDSAVYLCASSLDLANQPQHFGDGTRLSIL.

This clonotype was found many times. The rearrangement uses TRBV10-3 and TRBJ1-5, with 9 bases identical to TRBD1. Germline CDR1 ENHRY, CDR2 SYGVKD. This CDR3 has 15 amino acids. Trimming took 0 bases from V and 6 from J; bases not matched to a gene: 3. The CDR3 DNA reads TGTGCCATCAGTGAGTCCACAGGGGGCGGTCAGCCCCAGCATTTT. As protein: CAISESTGGGQPQHF.

This clonotype was detected a few times. The chain carries TRBV5-1 and TRBJ1-4; no clear D gene. The V end lost 0 bases, the J end lost 0 bases, and 9 bases lay between the germline ends. The CDR3 covers 16 residues. Looked up from germline, CDR1 is SGHRS and CDR2 is YFSETQ. The CDR3 nucleotides are TGCGCCAGCAGCTTGGATGCAACCTCAACTAATGAAAAACTGTTTTTT. Amino acids: CASSLDATSTNEKLFF. The whole variable domain, filled in from reference TRBV5-1 and TRBJ1-4, reads KAGVTQTPRYLIKTRGQQVTLSCSPISGHRSVSWYQQTPGQGLQFLFEYFSETQRNKGNFPGRFSGRQFSNSRSEMNVSTLELGDSALYLCASSLDATSTNEKLFFGSGTQLSVL.